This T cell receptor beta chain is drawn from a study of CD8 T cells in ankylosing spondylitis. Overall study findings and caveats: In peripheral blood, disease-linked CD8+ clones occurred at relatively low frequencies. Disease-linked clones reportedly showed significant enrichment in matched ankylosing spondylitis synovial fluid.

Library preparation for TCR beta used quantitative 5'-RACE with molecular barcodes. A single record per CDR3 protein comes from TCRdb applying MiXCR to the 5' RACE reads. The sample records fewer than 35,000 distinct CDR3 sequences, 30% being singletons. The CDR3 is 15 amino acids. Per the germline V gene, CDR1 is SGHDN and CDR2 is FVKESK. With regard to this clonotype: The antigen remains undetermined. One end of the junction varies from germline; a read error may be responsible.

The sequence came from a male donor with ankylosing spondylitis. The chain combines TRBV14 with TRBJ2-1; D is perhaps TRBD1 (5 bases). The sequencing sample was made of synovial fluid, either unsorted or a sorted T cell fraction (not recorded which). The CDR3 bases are TGTGCCAGCAGCCAAGGGCAGGGCAGGTACAATGAGCAGTCCTTC. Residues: CASSQGQGRYNEQSF.